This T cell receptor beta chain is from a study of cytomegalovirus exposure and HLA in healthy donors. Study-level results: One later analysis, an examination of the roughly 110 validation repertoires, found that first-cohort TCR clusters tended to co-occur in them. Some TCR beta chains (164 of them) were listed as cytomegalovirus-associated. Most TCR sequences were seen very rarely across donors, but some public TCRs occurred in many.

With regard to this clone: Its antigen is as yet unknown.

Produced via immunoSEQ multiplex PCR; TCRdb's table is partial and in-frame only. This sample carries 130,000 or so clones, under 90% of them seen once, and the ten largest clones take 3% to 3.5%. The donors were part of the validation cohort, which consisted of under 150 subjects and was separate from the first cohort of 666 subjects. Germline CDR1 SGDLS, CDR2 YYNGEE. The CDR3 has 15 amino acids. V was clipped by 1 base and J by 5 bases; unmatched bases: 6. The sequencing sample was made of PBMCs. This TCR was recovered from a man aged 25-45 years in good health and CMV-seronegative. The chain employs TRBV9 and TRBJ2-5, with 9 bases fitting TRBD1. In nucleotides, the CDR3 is TGTGCCAGCAGCGTAACCGGGACAGGGTTTGAGACCCAGTACTTC. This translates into CASSVTGTGFETQYF. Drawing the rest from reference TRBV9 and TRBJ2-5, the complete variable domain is DSGVTQTPKHLITATGQRVTLRCSPRSGDLSVYWYQQSLDQGLQFLIQYYNGEERAKGNILERFSAQQFPDLHSELNLSSLELGDSALYFCASSVTGTGFETQYFGPGTRLLVL.